These 15 T cell receptor beta chains were all obtained from the same sample, sequenced in a study of T cell responses to AZD1222 COVID-19 vaccine. TCRdb's copy holds only in-frame clones and misses some; the assay was immunoSEQ multiplex PCR. The sample has over 95,000 clones, about nine tenths seen once. The sample here was peripheral blood, taken on day 0 of AZD1222 vaccination. Receptors originate from an adult in good health.

As to this clone: One end of the junction varies from germline; a read error may be responsible. The rearrangement links TRBV7-7 to TRBJ2-5; TRBD1 aligns across 8 bases. The CDR3 has 13 amino acids. Germline V lookup: CDR1 SSHAT, CDR2 FNYEAQ (reference sequence). CDR3 sequence (DNA): TGTGCTAGCAGCTCGGACAGGGAAGAGACCCAGTACTTC. Its translation is CASSSDREETQYF.

The gene calls are TRBV5-6 and TRBJ1-2; a weak D match, TRBD1 (5 bases). The V end lost 0 bases, the J end lost 6 bases, and 15 bases lay between the germline ends. Per the germline V gene, CDR1 is SGHDT and CDR2 is YYEEEE. There are 15 residues in the CDR3. The CDR3 protein is CASSLVGVIGDGYTF. For the CDR3, the DNA is TGTGCCAGCAGCTTGGTGGGGGTAATTGGAGATGGCTACACCTTC.

This clone occurred once. The chain uses TRBV11-3 and TRBJ1-4; D possibly corresponds to TRBD1 (6 bases). CDR3 length: 14 residues. Germline V CDR1 and CDR2: SGHNT, YENEEA. The ends were cut back, 11 bases at V and 3 bases at J, with 16 bases in the middle. CDR3 region: CAPFSGAPNEKLFF. DNA of the CDR3: TGTGCCCCGTTCTCGGGGGCTCCTAATGAAAAACTGTTTTTT.

The V call is TRBV29-1, the J call TRBJ1-2; a weak D match, TRBD1 (5 bases). Looked up from germline, CDR1 is SQVTM and CDR2 is ANQGSEA. The CDR3 covers 13 residues. V gave up 6 bases and J gave up 8 bases, with 19 bases separating them. The CDR3 is CSVESGTGGGYTF. The CDR3, as DNA: TGCAGCGTCGAATCCGGGACTGGAGGAGGCTACACCTTC.

This sequence joins TRBV7-8 and TRBJ1-1; 7 bases line up with TRBD1. V trimming: 6 bases; J trimming: 8 bases; junction bases outside the gene matches: 21. This CDR3 contains 17 residues. Germline CDR1 is SGHVS and CDR2 is FQNEAQ. The CDR3 bases are TGTGCCAGCAGGACCACCGGGACAGCCCTATTAGTACAGGAAGCTTTCTTT. This sequence encodes CASRTTGTALLVQEAFF.

The V call is TRBV2, the J call TRBJ1-1; 7 positions match TRBD1. The V and J ends lost 7 bases and 7 bases, in that order; junction bases with no gene match: 9. The CDR3 runs to 13 residues. Germline CDR1 is SNHLY and CDR2 is FYNNEI. The CDR3 nucleotides are TGTGCCAGCAAGGTCGGAGGGGGCGGTGAAGCTTTCTTT. This sequence encodes CASKVGGGGEAFF.

The chain couples TRBV19 to TRBJ1-1; D possibly corresponds to TRBD1 (6 bases). V lost 3 bases, J lost 1 base, and 12 bases lay in between. The length of the CDR3 is 15 residues. Germline CDR1 is LNHDA and CDR2 is SQIVND (reference sequence). The CDR3 DNA is TGTGCCAGTAGTATGGGGGGCGGGCCGAACACTGAAGCTTTCTTT. Its translation is CASSMGGGPNTEAFF.

The chain combines TRBV6-5 with TRBJ2-1, with 8 bases identical to TRBD1. CDR1 and CDR2 (germline): MNHEY, SVGAGI. Trimming removed 6 bases from V and 6 bases from J; junction bases left unmatched: 7. The length of the CDR3 is 14 residues. Here the CDR3 DNA reads TGTGCCAGCAGACCAGGGGGCGCAGGCAATGAGCAGTTCTTC. The encoded protein is CASRPGGAGNEQFF.

In its sample, this clone was seen once. This CDR3 is also generated by other DNA sequences in the sample. CDR3 in amino acids: CASSYGGTGGNEQYF. The CDR3 DNA reads TGTGCCAGCAGTTACGGTGGGACAGGGGGCAATGAGCAGTACTTC. The J gene is TRBJ2-7, the V gene TRBV6-2 or TRBV6-3, with 12 bases matching TRBD1. Germline assignment: CDR1 MNHEY and CDR2 SVGEGT. The CDR3 has 15 amino acids. The V gene end was trimmed by 2 bases and the J gene end by 7 bases; junction bases not matched to a gene: 6.

The rearrangement uses TRBV4-3 and TRBJ2-1, with 8 positions matching TRBD1. Germline trimming cut 6 bases from V and 6 bases from J; bases unmatched to any gene: 7. The CDR3 length is 14 residues. Germline CDR1 is LGHNA and CDR2 is YSLEER. The DNA of the CDR3 is TGCGCCAGCAGGAGACAGGGGCCCCTCAATGAGCAGTTCTTC. Protein sequence: CASRRQGPLNEQFF.

With regard to this clone: Sequence at one end of the junction differs from germline and may be a read error. The chain links TRBV7-7 to TRBJ2-7; 7 nucleotides align to TRBD2. This CDR3 contains 16 residues. CDR1 and CDR2 (germline): SSHAT, FNYEAQ (reference sequence). DNA for the CDR3: TGTGCTAGCAGCCCAGGAGGCGGGGGAAGATCCTACGAGCAGTACTTC. Residues: CASSPGGGGRSYEQYF. Combining the CDR3 with reference TRBV7-7 and TRBJ2-7 gives the whole variable domain GAGVSQSPRYKVTKRGQDVTLRCDPISSHATLYWYQQALGQGPEFLTYFNYEAQPDKSGLPSDRFSAERPEGSISTLTIQRTEQRDSAMYRCASSPGGGGRSYEQYFGPGTRLTVT.

This chain connects TRBV24-1 to TRBJ1-2, with 7 bases aligning to TRBD1. The germline CDR1 and CDR2 sequences are KGHDR and SFDVKD. The V gene end was trimmed by 4 bases and the J gene end by 5 bases; junction bases not matched to a gene: 3. The CDR3 consists of 13 residues. The CDR3 here is CATSEAGQYGYTF. As DNA, the CDR3 is TGTGCCACCAGTGAGGCGGGACAGTATGGCTACACCTTC.

This chain links TRBV5-1 with TRBJ1-1, with TRBD1 as a possible D gene (6 bases). The CDR3 runs 17 residues. Trimming took off 4 bases at V and 1 base at J, with 20 bases between the two ends. Germline CDR1 SGHRS, CDR2 YFSETQ. CDR3 nucleotide sequence: TGCGCCAGCAGCCATCGGGACATCCTTAGGTGGAACACTGAAGCTTTCTTT. Its protein product is CASSHRDILRWNTEAFF.

This clone came up once. This chain joins TRBV27 and TRBJ1-2; no firm D call. The V end lost 4 bases, the J end lost 8 bases, and 20 bases lay between the germline ends. Germline-derived CDR1 and CDR2 are MNHEY and SMNVEV (reference sequence). The CDR3 covers 15 residues. This CDR3 is CASSYDIEYAGGYTF. In nucleotides, the CDR3 is TGTGCCAGCAGTTACGACATAGAATATGCGGGCGGCTACACCTTC.

The chain carries TRBV3-1 (or the pseudogene TRBV3-2) and TRBJ1-2; no firm D call. This CDR3 comprises 15 residues. Germline lookup yields CDR1 LGHDT and CDR2 YNNKEL (reference sequence). V was cut by 2 bases and J by 2 bases, with 12 bases left in between. CDR3 sequence reads: CASSQRKESNYGYTF. The CDR3 bases are TGTGCCAGCAGCCAACGGAAGGAGAGCAACTATGGCTACACCTTC.